These 7 T cell receptor beta chains were sequenced from one sample in a study of T cell changes during pregnancy in multiple sclerosis. Method: immunoSEQ multiplex PCR; TCRdb's copy keeps in-frame clones and lacks some. Of over 45,000 clones listed, roughly 90% were seen once; the top ten hold under 2%. The starting material was peripheral blood, obtained after pregnancy. The receptors originated from a female donor with multiple sclerosis, enrolled in a pregnancy study.

The table lists this clone with a count of one. This chain connects TRBV20-1 to TRBJ2-1; tentatively, D is TRBD2 (6 bases). This CDR3 is built from 11 residues. Deletions cut 3 bases from V and 8 bases from J, with 8 bases between. CDR1 and CDR2 (germline): DFQATT, SNEGSKA (reference sequence). DNA for the CDR3: TGCAGTGCTAGCTCTAGCGATGAGCAGTTCTTC. It codes for CSASSSDEQFF.

The V and J genes are TRBV29-1 and TRBJ2-2; 7 nucleotides agree with TRBD2. J lost 2 bases, V lost 7 bases, and 7 bases had no gene match. The germline CDR1 and CDR2 sequences are SQVTM and ANQGSEA. This CDR3 region has 14 residues. CDR3 bases: TGCAGCGCCGCCGGGACTATAAACACCGGGGAGCTGTTTTTT. Translating it yields CSAAGTINTGELFF.

The rearrangement joins TRBV7-6 to TRBJ2-1, with D perhaps matching TRBD2 (6 bases). V was trimmed by 5 bases and J by 7 bases, leaving 18 bases between them. Germline lookup yields CDR1 SGHVS and CDR2 FNYEAQ. The CDR3 has 15 amino acids. For the CDR3, the DNA is TGTGCCAGCAGCCCCGCACCCGGGACTCCGAATGAGCAGTTCTTC. Translated, it gives CASSPAPGTPNEQFF.

The rearrangement uses TRBV7-8 and TRBJ2-1; 8 bases are shared with TRBD2. V was pared by 5 bases and J by 6 bases, with 9 bases of the junction left unmatched. CDR3 size: 15 residues. Germline CDR1 is SGHVS and CDR2 is FQNEAQ. CDR3 amino acids: CASSPWAGGLNEQFF. The CDR3 coding sequence is TGTGCCAGCAGCCCCTGGGCGGGGGGTCTCAATGAGCAGTTCTTC.

This clone was counted once. The chain recombines TRBV15 with TRBJ1-5; unclear D gene. CDR3 size: 13 residues. Trimming left V 6 bases short and J 0 bases short, with 6 bases between. Per the germline V gene, CDR1 is LNHNV and CDR2 is YYDKDF (reference sequence). The CDR3 nucleotides read TGTGCCACCAGGGACTATAGCAATCAGCCCCAGCATTTT. Protein product: CATRDYSNQPQHF.

This clone appeared once. At one end the junction does not follow the germline gene, possibly because of a read error. This chain joins TRBV7-7 and TRBJ2-5; 8 bases fit TRBD2. The CDR3 length is 18 residues. Germline V gene sequence: CDR1 SSHAT, CDR2 FNYEAQ (reference sequence). The CDR3 loop reads CASSDTFLSGGYQETQYF. The CDR3 nucleotides read TGTGCTAGCAGCGACACCTTCTTGAGCGGGGGTTACCAAGAGACCCAGTACTTC.

The rearrangement links TRBV10-3 to TRBJ1-4; D is uncertain. Germline assignment: CDR1 ENHRY and CDR2 SYGVKD. The V end was cut by 8 bases, the J end by 4 bases, with 11 bases between. The CDR3 sequence is 13 residues long. DNA for the CDR3: TGTGCCATCCGTAACGGTCTTAATGAAAAACTGTTTTTT. It codes for CAIRNGLNEKLFF.